A single sample is the source of the 30 T cell receptor beta chains below, sequenced in a study of T cells in Graves' hyperthyroidism and ophthalmopathy. Researchers took RNA transcripts and amplified the TCR beta CDR3 regions from them. The TCR CDR3 first-round RT-PCR relied on the HTBI primer set. MiXCR, run by TCRdb on the multiplex PCR reads, gives a single entry per CDR3 protein. The table has approximately 590,000 distinct CDR3 sequences, around 42% seen once. Sequenced material: peripheral blood or thyroid tissue (not recorded which). The receptors originated from a woman under 30 with Graves' hyperthyroidism.

This chain links TRBV7-2 with TRBJ1-5; tentative D call: TRBD1 (6 bases). Trimming removed 1 base from V and 3 bases from J, with 10 bases in between. The CDR3 has 15 amino acids. From germline, CDR1 is SGHTA and CDR2 FQGNSA. CDR3 amino acids: CASSLEQGNNQPQHF. CDR3 DNA: TGTGCCAGCAGCTTAGAACAGGGCAACAATCAGCCCCAGCATTTT.

The V and J genes are TRBV6-1 and TRBJ2-5; weak D call: TRBD1 (5 bases). TRBJ2-7 matches the DNA end more closely, so the J call is doubtful. This CDR3 has 13 residues. Germline V CDR1 and CDR2: MNHNS, SASEGT. The CDR3 protein is CASTPEQGHEQYF. CDR3 bases: TGTGCCAGCACCCCTGAGCAGGGCCACGAGCAGTACTTC.

V and J are TRBV9 and TRBJ2-7; maybe TRBD2 (5 bases). The germline V gene has CDR1 SGDLS and CDR2 YYNGEE. V gave up 2 bases and J gave up 0 bases, with 9 bases separating them. This CDR3 is 14 amino acids long. The chain's CDR3 is CASSVGRDSYEQYF. The CDR3 nucleotides read TGTGCCAGCAGCGTTGGACGGGACTCCTACGAGCAGTACTTC.

This chain connects TRBV7-9 to TRBJ2-7; D call uncertain. Per the germline V gene, CDR1 is SEHNR and CDR2 is FQNEAQ (reference sequence). This CDR3 has 12 amino acids. V was cut by 10 bases and J by 3 bases, with 13 bases left in between. CDR3 in DNA: TGTGCCACCTCACTGGTGGTCTACGAGCAGTACTTC. Its translation is CATSLVVYEQYF. Full variable domain (rest looked up from reference TRBV7-9 and TRBJ2-7): DTGVSQNPRHKITKRGQNVTFRCDPISEHNRLYWYRQTLGQGPEFLTYFQNEAQLEKSRLLSDRFSAERPKGSFSTLEIQRTEQGDSAMYLCATSLVVYEQYFGPGTRLTVT.

A few counts support this clonotype. The chain has TRBV10-3 and TRBJ1-1, with TRBD1 matching 9 bases. Trimming removed 10 bases from V and 0 bases from J; junction bases left unmatched: 15. The CDR3 runs 17 residues. From germline, CDR1 is ENHRY and CDR2 SYGVKD. The DNA for the CDR3 is TGTGCCAGCAGGTTGGGACAGGGTCGACTGTTGAACACTGAAGCTTTCTTT. Its translation is CASRLGQGRLLNTEAFF.

This chain connects TRBV10-3 to TRBJ1-5, with D possibly being TRBD1 (5 bases). CDR3 length: 14 residues. The germline V gene encodes CDR1 ENHRY and CDR2 SYGVKD. The V end lost 3 bases, the J end lost 2 bases, and 8 bases lay between the germline ends. The CDR3 sequence: CAISDRDGNQPQHF. The CDR3 region has the DNA TGTGCCATCAGTGACAGGGATGGCAATCAGCCCCAGCATTTT.

This clonotype was seen a few times. One junction end does not reproduce the germline sequence, and a read error may be involved. The V call is TRBV7-8, the J call TRBJ1-4; no clear D gene. The CDR3 length is 13 residues. Germline assignment: CDR1 SGHVS and CDR2 FQNEAQ. CDR3: CASSQGPIEKLFF. The DNA of the CDR3 is TGCGCCAGCAGCCAAGGCCCAATTGAAAAACTGTTTTTT.

The sample holds many counts of this clonotype. This sequence joins TRBV11-2 and TRBJ1-1; 8 nucleotides line up with TRBD1. Germline V gene lookup returns CDR1 SGHAT and CDR2 FQNNGV. Trimming took 4 bases from V and 5 from J; bases not matched to a gene: 9. The CDR3 is 15 residues long. The CDR3 reads CASSWPQTGDTEAFF. In nucleotides, the CDR3 is TGTGCCAGCAGCTGGCCTCAGACAGGGGATACTGAAGCTTTCTTT. The entire variable domain, with the rest obtained from reference TRBV11-2 and TRBJ1-1, is as follows: EAGVAQSPRYKIIEKRQSVAFWCNPISGHATLYWYQQILGQGPKLLIQFQNNGVVDDSQLPKDRFSAERLKGVDSTLKIQPAKLEDSAVYLCASSWPQTGDTEAFFGQGTRLTVV.

This clonotype was seen a handful of times. One junction end does not reproduce the germline sequence, and a read error may be involved. The rearrangement joins TRBV10-3 to TRBJ2-7, with a tentative D call TRBD1 (5 bases). Germline V gives CDR1 ENHRY, CDR2 SYGVKD. This CDR3 has 13 amino acids. Here the CDR3 reads CASSLRGVGEQYF. For the CDR3, the DNA is TGTGCCAGCAGTTTAAGGGGCGTGGGCGAGCAGTACTTC.

The rearrangement joins TRBV10-3 to TRBJ1-1; D may be TRBD1 (5 bases). Between the trimmed V and J ends, which lost 0 bases and 1 base, there was a span of 6 bases. Germline-derived CDR1 and CDR2 are ENHRY and SYGVKD. This CDR3 is built from 14 residues. CDR3 protein: CAISESGQNTEAFF. For the CDR3, the DNA is TGTGCCATCAGTGAGTCGGGGCAGAACACTGAAGCTTTCTTT.

This clonotype was counted many times. This sequence joins TRBV2 and TRBJ1-5; no definite D call. The germline gives CDR1 SNHLY, CDR2 FYNNEI. The CDR3 is 11 residues long. Trimming removed 6 bases from V and 7 bases from J, with 7 bases in between. This chain's CDR3 is CASSPGQPQHF. The CDR3 region has the DNA TGTGCCAGCAGCCCGGGGCAGCCCCAGCATTTT. Filled out from reference TRBV2 and TRBJ1-5, the complete variable domain reads EPEVTQTPSHQVTQMGQEVILRCVPISNHLYFYWYRQILGQKVEFLVSFYNNEISEKSEIFDDQFSVERPDGSNFTLKIRSTKLEDSAMYFCASSPGQPQHFGDGTRLSIL.

The J gene is TRBJ1-2, the V gene TRBV25-1; D gene ambiguous. The length of the CDR3 is 10 residues. Germline V gene lookup returns CDR1 MGHDK and CDR2 SYGVNS. The CDR3, as DNA: TGTGACTCGCAAGGTTACGGCTACACCTTC. This translates into CDSQGYGYTF.

The chain is built from TRBV7-9 and TRBJ2-5; D not resolved. Trimming took 6 bases from V and 2 from J, leaving 13 bases between them. Germline CDR1 and CDR2: SEHNR and FQNEAQ (reference sequence). The CDR3 is 14 amino acids. The CDR3 region is CASSINRWQETQYF. In DNA, the CDR3 is TGTGCCAGCAGTATCAATAGGTGGCAAGAGACCCAGTACTTC.

Regarding this clonotype: At one end the junction does not follow the germline gene, possibly because of a read error. This chain joins TRBV29-1 and TRBJ1-1; D is unresolved. Germline V lookup: CDR1 SQVTM, CDR2 ANQGSEA. The CDR3 contains 11 residues. CDR3 nucleotide sequence: TGCAGCGTTGTCGGAGAGACTGAAGCCTTCTTT. Protein sequence: CSVVGETEAFF.

V is TRBV20-1 and J is TRBJ2-7; no clear D. Trimming removed 1 base from V and 4 bases from J, with 11 bases in between. The CDR3 has 13 residues. Germline values: CDR1 DFQATT, CDR2 SNEGSKA (reference sequence). As DNA, the CDR3 is TGCAGTGCTAGAGGGGTTGACGGGTACGAGCAGTACTTC. This gives the protein CSARGVDGYEQYF.

This clonotype was detected only a few times. This chain links TRBV7-8 with TRBJ2-5, with D uncertain. Germline lookup yields CDR1 SGHVS and CDR2 FQNEAQ. Trimming removed 4 bases from V and 6 bases from J, with 15 bases in between. The CDR3 has 14 residues. CDR3 protein: CASSSPAISKTQYF. Here the CDR3 DNA reads TGTGCCAGCAGCTCCCCGGCGATATCAAAGACCCAGTACTTC.

This clonotype was found many times. The genes are TRBV7-8 and TRBJ2-7; D gene unclear. Trimming cost V 1 base and J 4 bases, with 5 bases left between them. The CDR3 is 12 residues long. Per germline, CDR1 SGHVS and CDR2 FQNEAQ. The CDR3 is CASSLVVYEQYF. The CDR3 region has the DNA TGTGCCAGCAGCTTAGTTGTTTACGAGCAGTACTTC.

This clonotype was observed many times. The gene calls are TRBV7-2 and TRBJ1-2; D not certain. Germline CDR1 reads SGHTA; CDR2 reads FQGNSA. The V end lost 1 base, the J end lost 4 bases, and 13 bases lay between the germline ends. The CDR3 covers 15 residues. CDR3 bases: TGTGCCAGCAGCTTAGATCCGGCGACAACCTATGGCTACACCTTC. Its protein product is CASSLDPATTYGYTF. The full variable domain, rest sourced from reference TRBV7-2 and TRBJ1-2, is GAGVSQSPSNKVTEKGKDVELRCDPISGHTALYWYRQSLGQGLEFLIYFQGNSAPDKSGLPSDRFSAERTGGSVSTLTIQRTQQEDSAVYLCASSLDPATTYGYTFGSGTRLTVV.

The chain links TRBV29-1 to TRBJ2-6; 9 nucleotides line up with TRBD2. The CDR3 is 16 amino acids. CDR1 is SQVTM, CDR2 ANQGSEA, per germline. The J segment lost 2 bases and the V segment lost 3 bases, leaving 5 bases of the junction unmatched. The CDR3 DNA reads as TGCAGCGTTGACGGCGGGAGGGCCGCTGGGGCCAACGTCCTGACTTTC. Protein sequence: CSVDGGRAAGANVLTF.

This clonotype appeared a few times. The chain couples TRBV24-1 to TRBJ2-5, with D tentatively TRBD1 or TRBD2 (7 bases each). V lost 3 bases to trimming and J lost 5 bases, with 15 bases between them. Germline V lookup: CDR1 KGHDR, CDR2 SFDVKD. The CDR3 length is 15 residues. In DNA, the CDR3 is TGTGCCACCAGTGATAGCGGGACAGAGGGGGAGACCCAGTACTTC. Its protein is CATSDSGTEGETQYF.

V gene TRBV7-2 combines with J gene TRBJ1-1; 7 bases line up with TRBD1. CDR3 length equals 13 residues. In germline, CDR1 is SGHTA, CDR2 FQGNSA. J gave up 4 bases and V 5 bases, and 4 bases lay outside the gene matches. This chain's CDR3 is CASSPNRGTEAFF. CDR3 coding DNA: TGTGCCAGCAGCCCGAACAGGGGCACTGAAGCTTTCTTT. The entire variable domain, with the rest obtained from reference TRBV7-2 and TRBJ1-1, is as follows: GAGVSQSPSNKVTEKGKDVELRCDPISGHTALYWYRQSLGQGLEFLIYFQGNSAPDKSGLPSDRFSAERTGGSVSTLTIQRTQQEDSAVYLCASSPNRGTEAFFGQGTRLTVV.

The V gene is TRBV7-2, the J gene TRBJ1-2, with D unresolved. The CDR3 consists of 19 residues. V was pared by 4 bases and J by 1 base, with 25 bases between. Germline CDR1 SGHTA, CDR2 FQGNSA. This CDR3 is CASSSRAYQWQRLNYGYTF. Here the CDR3 DNA reads TGTGCCAGCAGCTCCCGGGCGTACCAATGGCAGAGACTTAACTATGGCTACACCTTC. The whole variable domain, remainder taken from reference TRBV7-2 and TRBJ1-2, is GAGVSQSPSNKVTEKGKDVELRCDPISGHTALYWYRQSLGQGLEFLIYFQGNSAPDKSGLPSDRFSAERTGGSVSTLTIQRTQQEDSAVYLCASSSRAYQWQRLNYGYTFGSGTRLTVV.

The chain has TRBV19 and TRBJ1-1; D may be TRBD1 (6 bases). The CDR3 has 17 residues. From germline, CDR1 is LNHDA and CDR2 SQIVND (reference sequence). V was cut by 6 bases and J by 4 bases, with 24 bases left in between. CDR3 sequence: CASRTVGGGSFGTEAFF. The CDR3 DNA reads as TGTGCCAGTAGAACGGTTGGAGGGGGGTCGTTCGGCACTGAAGCTTTCTTT.

This clonotype was counted between two and nine times. The chain combines TRBV15 with TRBJ2-3; D is undetermined. Between the trimmed V and J ends, which lost 5 bases and 2 bases, there was a span of 14 bases. Germline-derived CDR1 and CDR2 are LNHNV and YYDKDF (reference sequence). CDR3 size: 15 residues. As DNA, the CDR3 is TGTGCCACCAGCGAGAAGGGTGATTACACAGATACGCAGTATTTT. Its translation is CATSEKGDYTDTQYF.

The chain is built from TRBV10-3 and TRBJ1-5, with D possibly TRBD1 on 6 matching bases. Germline lookup yields CDR1 ENHRY and CDR2 SYGVKD. V lost 3 bases to trimming and J lost 7 bases, with 13 bases between them. The CDR3 spans 14 residues. The chain's CDR3 is CAISDGTTGQPQHF. DNA of the CDR3: TGTGCCATCAGTGATGGGACGACAGGCCAGCCCCAGCATTTT.

This clonotype has only a few counts. One end of the junction is discordant with germline, which a read error may explain. The J gene is TRBJ1-1, the V gene TRBV10-3; unclear D gene. CDR1 ENHRY and CDR2 SYGVKD come from the germline V gene. This CDR3 has 10 amino acids. The CDR3 reads CASSLIQAFF. CDR3 DNA: TGTGCCAGCAGTTTGATACAAGCTTTCTTT.

In DNA, the CDR3 is TGTGCCAGAGTGGACAGGGGGAGAGTACAAGAGACCCAGTACTTC. Amino acid sequence: CARVDRGRVQETQYF. The chain joins TRBV2 to TRBJ2-5; 10 positions match TRBD1. The germline V gene has CDR1 SNHLY and CDR2 FYNNEI. V lost 9 bases to trimming and J lost 2 bases; unmatched junction nucleotides: 9. The length of the CDR3 is 15 residues. Full variable domain (outside the CDR3, taken from reference TRBV2 and TRBJ2-5): EPEVTQTPSHQVTQMGQEVILRCVPISNHLYFYWYRQILGQKVEFLVSFYNNEISEKSEIFDDQFSVERPDGSNFTLKIRSTKLEDSAMYFCARVDRGRVQETQYFGPGTRLLVL.

The V call is TRBV19, the J call TRBJ1-5; perhaps TRBD1 as D (5 bases). V lost 2 bases and J 6 bases, leaving 14 bases between the germline ends. The CDR3 length is 15 residues. The germline gives CDR1 LNHDA, CDR2 SQIVND (reference sequence). CDR3 nucleotide sequence: TGTGCCAGTAGTATAACAGGCCTGATTTCTCAGCCCCAGCATTTT. Residues: CASSITGLISQPQHF.

This clonotype was observed at least ten times. The chain recombines TRBV24-1 with TRBJ2-5; the D call may be TRBD1 or TRBD2 (5 bases each). V gave up 4 bases and J gave up 7 bases, with 15 bases separating them. This CDR3 is built from 14 residues. From germline, CDR1 is KGHDR and CDR2 SFDVKD. Written as DNA, the CDR3 is TGTGCCACCAGTGACCCCATCCAGGGAGTGACCCAGTACTTC. The encoded protein is CATSDPIQGVTQYF.

This clonotype has only a few counts. This chain connects TRBV19 to TRBJ2-2; D not resolved. The CDR3 is 13 amino acids. Germline lookup yields CDR1 LNHDA and CDR2 SQIVND (reference sequence). The V end lost 7 bases, the J end lost 2 bases, and 8 bases lay between the germline ends. The chain's CDR3 is CASNKLNTGELFF. The DNA of the CDR3 is TGTGCCAGTAACAAACTCAACACCGGGGAGCTGTTTTTT.